This TCR beta chain stems from a study of cytomegalovirus exposure and HLA in healthy donors. The CDR3 runs 15 residues. V trimming: 3 bases; J trimming: 4 bases; junction bases outside the gene matches: 8. CDR1 is GTSNPN, CDR2 SVGIG, per germline (reference sequence). Amplification used 60 Vbeta primers and 13 Jbeta primers. Sequencing used immunoSEQ multiplex PCR; TCRdb keeps in-frame clones, though not all of them. This sample has fewer than 80,000 clones, with about 78% found just once. Study findings and constraints: Later work found that TCR association rates differed between HLA loci; DRB1 had the most and HLA-C the fewest. Later analysis suggested links between common viral pathogens and several top significant clusters. Later analysis identified a missense DCLRE1C variant that was linked to TCR beta V- and J-gene trimming. It was taken for granted in presence/absence analyses that sequencing depth across donors was roughly uniform.

In the case of this clone: Its target is unknown.

The chain couples TRBV30 to TRBJ2-5, with 10 bases fitting TRBD1. Sequenced sample: PBMCs. This TCR was sampled from a man between 18 and 35 years old in good health and CMV-seronegative. The CDR3 DNA follows: TGTGCCTGGAGGTCGGGACAGGGGTTGCGAGAGACCCAGTACTTC. Its protein product is CAWRSGQGLRETQYF.